This entry concerns a single T cell receptor (beta chain). Its antigen is currently unknown. The sample comes from a study of identical twins. Points from the study as a whole: Sharing of beta out-of-frame sequences by twins showed a weaker excess.

The germline V gene encodes CDR1 SGHTA and CDR2 FQGNSA. The CDR3 is 14 amino acids. Unmatched junction bases numbered 5, after V lost 4 bases and J lost 5 bases. A universal primer site was created by template switching, with the cDNA bearing unique molecular identifiers. TCRdb fed the 5' RACE reads into MiXCR, producing one record per CDR3 protein. The data show about 890,000 distinct CDR3 sequences, with around an eighth seen just once and around 1.6% held by the top ten. The data also belong to a second study, concerning yellow fever vaccine responses in identical twins.

J is TRBJ2-1 and V is TRBV7-2, with 7 bases aligning to TRBD2. The sequence derives from a woman aged 18-29 years in good health. Sequences were obtained from PBMCs. The CDR3 sequence is CASSYTSENNEQFF. DNA for the CDR3: TGTGCCAGCAGCTACACTAGCGAAAACAATGAGCAGTTCTTC.